The sequence of this T cell receptor beta chain was determined in a study of T cells in Graves' hyperthyroidism and ophthalmopathy. J was trimmed by 10 bases and V by 0 bases; bases with no gene match: 12. The CDR3 loop spans 16 amino acids. Germline assignment: CDR1 SGHRS and CDR2 YFSETQ. Amplification of TCR beta CDR3 regions was performed using RNA transcripts as template. During a first-round RT-PCR of the TCR CDR3, the HTBI primer set was used. TCRdb called the multiplex PCR reads again in MiXCR, with one record for every CDR3 protein. The sample lists a few hundred thousand distinct CDR3 sequences; 15% were seen once. Extraction of PBMCs used roughly 10 ml of fresh peripheral blood. A few counts support this clonotype. Antigen: not known. Regarding the study as a whole: A model of 13 V-J pairs discriminated ophthalmopathy from stable hyperthyroidism. Clonotypes that were expanded in thyroid above 0.001 mostly appeared in blood too.

The rearrangement joins TRBV5-1 to TRBJ1-3; 8 nucleotides line up with TRBD1. The TCR comes from a woman aged 45-65 years with Graves' hyperthyroidism that later progressed to Graves' ophthalmopathy. Sequencing input: blood. The CDR3 region is CASSLDGHRGEVTIYF. CDR3 DNA sequence: TGCGCCAGCAGCTTGGACGGACACAGGGGGGAAGTGACCATATATTTT.